The present TCR beta chain was sequenced within a study of molecular identifiers for immune sequencing clone quantification. J gave up 1 base and V 3 bases, and 6 bases lay outside the gene matches. Germline-derived CDR1 and CDR2 are SEHNR and FQNEAQ (reference sequence). This CDR3 has 16 amino acids. Making the bulk TCR libraries relied on previously described methods and listed TCR primers. TCRdb processed the PCR reads anew with MiXCR; each CDR3 protein has one entry. The profile shows roughly 630,000 distinct CDR3 sequences, 25% of them singletons. From around 20,000 to 990,000 sorted cells, naive CD8 libraries were generated with 10%, 30% or 50% RNA. Points from the study as a whole: Clones carrying above 20 RNA copies accounted for over 98% of effector molecules, under 1% in naive cells.

Many counts were recorded for this clonotype. Its target is unknown. The chain uses TRBV7-9 and TRBJ1-1; TRBD1 agrees at 9 bases. The TCR comes from a human donor in good health. Some libraries in this study had Jurkat cell RNA spiked in. The sequenced material came from naive CD8+ T cells from blood, with Jurkat cell RNA spiked in. Subset indicated: FACS-sorted CD8+CD4-CCR7+CD45RA+ naive T cells. The DNA of the CDR3 is TGTGCCAGCAGCTTTTTACCGGGACAGGGGAACACTGAAGCTTTCTTT. Translation: CASSFLPGQGNTEAFF.